The TCR beta chain described here comes from a study of T cell repertoires in cytomegalovirus infection. About the research overall: Public TCR beta signature analysis indicated the presence of both CMV infection and matching HLA type. Findings and caveats of the study: Public TCR beta family frequency separated CMV-and-HLA carriers, including in an independent cohort. HLA-C-restricted TCR beta clonotypes specific for CMV led the ex vivo response.

TCRdb fed the reads into MiXCR, producing one record per CDR3 protein. The repertoire has 250,000 to 300,000 distinct CDR3 sequences, roughly 9.1% of them found once; the top ten carry over 12%. This clonotype was recorded at least ten times. Antigen unknown. The specimen sequenced was PBMCs. This receptor was identified in a human donor in good health (CMV status not recorded). Some clones in this sample may be carry-over from other donors' samples.

The CDR3 protein is CASSQAGGSNQPQHF. The DNA for the CDR3 is TGTGCCAGCAGCCAAGCCGGGGGTAGCAATCAGCCCCAGCATTTT. V usage is TRBV14 and J usage is TRBJ1-5, with D possibly being TRBD1 (5 bases). Germline V CDR1 and CDR2: SGHDN, FVKESK. The CDR3 runs 15 residues. The ends were cut back, 1 base at V and 0 bases at J, with 7 bases in the middle.